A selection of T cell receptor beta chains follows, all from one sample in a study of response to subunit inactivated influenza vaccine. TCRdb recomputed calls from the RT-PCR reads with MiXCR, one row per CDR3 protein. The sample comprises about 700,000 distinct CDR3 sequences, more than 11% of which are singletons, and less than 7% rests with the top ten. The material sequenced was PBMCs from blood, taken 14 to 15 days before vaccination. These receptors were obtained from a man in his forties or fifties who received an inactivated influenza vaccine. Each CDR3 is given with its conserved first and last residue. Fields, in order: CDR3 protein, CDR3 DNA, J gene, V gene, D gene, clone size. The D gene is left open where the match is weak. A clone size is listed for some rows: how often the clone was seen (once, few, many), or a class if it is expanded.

CDR3 protein: CAKGTGGGGDTQYF
CDR3 DNA: TGTGCCAAGGGTACAGGAGGGGGCGGAGATACGCAGTATTTT
J gene: TRBJ2-3
V gene: TRBV2
D gene: NA
clone size: NA

CDR3 protein: CSARDLTFLGGEQYF
CDR3 DNA: TGCAGTGCCCGAGACTTGACCTTTTTGGGGGGGGAGCAGTACTTC
J gene: TRBJ2-7
V gene: TRBV20-1
D gene: TRBD2
clone size: few

CDR3 protein: CASSLQGTGYVNTEAFF
CDR3 DNA: TGCGCCAGCAGCTTGCAAGGGACAGGCTACGTGAACACTGAAGCTTTCTTT
J gene: TRBJ1-1
V gene: TRBV5-1
D gene: TRBD1
clone size: NA

CDR3 protein: CASSQPTGGIFEQYF
CDR3 DNA: TGTGCCAGCAGCCAACCAACAGGGGGAATTTTTGAGCAGTACTTC
J gene: TRBJ2-7
V gene: TRBV14
D gene: TRBD1
clone size: NA

CDR3 protein: CASSFESALNEQFF
CDR3 DNA: TGTGCCAGCAGTTTTGAGTCAGCTCTCAATGAGCAGTTCTTC
J gene: TRBJ2-1
V gene: TRBV12-3/TRBV12-4
D gene: NA
clone size: NA

CDR3 protein: CASSQDERGAYEQYF
CDR3 DNA: TGCGCCAGCAGCCAAGATGAACGGGGGGCCTACGAGCAGTACTTC
J gene: TRBJ2-7
V gene: TRBV4-3
D gene: TRBD2
clone size: few

CDR3 protein: CASSYSLFGTSGRTVHEQYF
CDR3 DNA: TGTGCCAGCAGTTACTCTCTCTTTGGCACTAGCGGGAGAACCGTCCACGAGCAGTACTTC
J gene: TRBJ2-7
V gene: TRBV6-2/TRBV6-3
D gene: TRBD2
clone size: NA

CDR3 protein: CASSRPGTGPSSYEQYF
CDR3 DNA: TGTGCCAGCAGTCGTCCCGGGACAGGGCCCAGCTCCTACGAGCAGTACTTC
J gene: TRBJ2-7
V gene: TRBV2
D gene: TRBD1
clone size: NA

CDR3 protein: CSARQVGTTSSYEQYF
CDR3 DNA: TGCAGTGCTAGGCAAGTTGGGACAACAAGCTCCTACGAGCAGTACTTC
J gene: TRBJ2-7
V gene: TRBV20-1
D gene: NA
clone size: NA

CDR3 protein: CAISDRWPPTYEQYF
CDR3 DNA: TGTGCCATCAGTGATAGATGGCCCCCTACCTACGAGCAGTACTTC
J gene: TRBJ2-7
V gene: TRBV10-3
D gene: NA
clone size: few

CDR3 protein: CSARQTYNEQFF
CDR3 DNA: TGCAGTGCTAGGCAAACCTACAATGAGCAGTTCTTC
J gene: TRBJ2-1
V gene: TRBV20-1
D gene: NA
clone size: many

CDR3 protein: CASSLGTSADGYTF
CDR3 DNA: TGCGCCAGCAGCTTAGGGACATCGGCGGATGGCTACACCTTC
J gene: TRBJ1-2
V gene: TRBV5-1
D gene: NA
clone size: NA

CDR3 protein: CASSKGDGAEQYF
CDR3 DNA: TGTGCCAGCAGCAAAGGTGACGGAGCCGAGCAGTACTTC
J gene: TRBJ2-7
V gene: TRBV21-1
D gene: NA
clone size: NA

CDR3 protein: CASKERENTGELFF
CDR3 DNA: TGTGCCAGCAAAGAGCGGGAGAACACCGGGGAGCTGTTTTTT
J gene: TRBJ2-2
V gene: TRBV12-3/TRBV12-4
D gene: TRBD2
clone size: few

CDR3 protein: CASSPMMFF
CDR3 DNA: TGTGCCAGCAGCCCGATGATGTTTTTT
J gene: TRBJ2-2
V gene: TRBV7-9
D gene: NA
clone size: NA

CDR3 protein: CAIFPPESRETQYF
CDR3 DNA: TGTGCCATCTTCCCACCGGAGTCCCGAGAGACCCAGTACTTC
J gene: TRBJ2-5
V gene: TRBV12-3/TRBV12-4
D gene: NA
clone size: NA

CDR3 protein: CASSFRLSGGQETQYF
CDR3 DNA: TGTGCCAGCAGCTTCCGACTATCGGGAGGACAAGAGACCCAGTACTTC
J gene: TRBJ2-5
V gene: TRBV5-4
D gene: TRBD2
clone size: NA

CDR3 protein: CASSDGTGVYEQYF
CDR3 DNA: TGTGCCAGCAGCGACGGGACAGGGGTTTACGAGCAGTACTTC
J gene: TRBJ2-7
V gene: TRBV5-6
D gene: TRBD1
clone size: NA

CDR3 protein: CASSSPSGIEQYF
CDR3 DNA: TGTGCCAGCAGCTCGCCCTCTGGGATCGAGCAGTACTTC
J gene: TRBJ2-7
V gene: TRBV11-2
D gene: NA
clone size: NA

CDR3 protein: CASSELGQGEDNEQFF
CDR3 DNA: TGCGCCAGCAGTGAATTAGGGCAGGGGGAAGACAATGAGCAGTTCTTC
J gene: TRBJ2-1
V gene: TRBV10-1
D gene: TRBD1
clone size: NA

CDR3 protein: CASKRGSSYEQYF
CDR3 DNA: TGTGCCAGCAAACGGGGAAGCTCCTACGAGCAGTACTTC
J gene: TRBJ2-7
V gene: TRBV7-9
D gene: NA
clone size: NA

CDR3 protein: CASSQGTSSLYEQYF
CDR3 DNA: TGTGCCAGCAGCCAGGGAACTAGCAGCCTTTACGAGCAGTACTTC
J gene: TRBJ2-7
V gene: TRBV7-9
D gene: NA
clone size: many

CDR3 protein: CASRILGQGNTGELFF
CDR3 DNA: TGTGCCAGCAGGATCCTCGGACAGGGTAACACCGGGGAGCTGTTTTTT
J gene: TRBJ2-2
V gene: TRBV28
D gene: TRBD1
clone size: few

CDR3 protein: CASRGARRETQYF
CDR3 DNA: TGTGCCAGCAGGGGCGCGCGGCGAGAGACCCAGTACTTC
J gene: TRBJ2-5
V gene: TRBV3-1
D gene: NA
clone size: few

CDR3 protein: CASSLGEGKDGYTF
CDR3 DNA: TGTGCCAGCAGTCTAGGGGAGGGGAAGGATGGCTACACCTTC
J gene: TRBJ1-2
V gene: TRBV12-3/TRBV12-4
D gene: NA
clone size: few

CDR3 protein: CSVGQRAKNIQYF
CDR3 DNA: TGCAGCGTTGGACAGAGAGCCAAAAACATTCAGTACTTC
J gene: TRBJ2-4
V gene: TRBV29-1
D gene: NA
clone size: many

CDR3 protein: CASSQQGLGTEAFF
CDR3 DNA: TGCGCCAGCAGCCAACAGGGTCTTGGGACTGAAGCTTTCTTT
J gene: TRBJ1-1
V gene: TRBV4-3
D gene: NA
clone size: NA

CDR3 protein: CASTPGYEQYF
CDR3 DNA: TGTGCCAGCACCCCAGGTTACGAGCAGTACTTC
J gene: TRBJ2-7
V gene: TRBV28
D gene: NA
clone size: NA

CDR3 protein: CASSLREREFPYNEQFF
CDR3 DNA: TGTGCCAGCAGCCTTCGTGAAAGGGAATTTCCTTACAATGAGCAGTTCTTC
J gene: TRBJ2-1
V gene: TRBV9
D gene: NA
clone size: once

CDR3 protein: CASSFTGGERLFF
CDR3 DNA: TGTGCCAGCAGTTTTACAGGGGGAGAGCGGCTGTTTTTT
J gene: TRBJ1-4
V gene: TRBV12-3/TRBV12-4
D gene: TRBD1
clone size: many

CDR3 protein: CAISDGRRTYEQYF
CDR3 DNA: TGTGCCATCAGTGACGGCAGGAGAACCTACGAGCAGTACTTC
J gene: TRBJ2-7
V gene: TRBV10-3
D gene: NA
clone size: NA

CDR3 protein: CASVSETNYGYTF
CDR3 DNA: TGTGCCAGCGTCTCGGAGACTAACTATGGCTACACCTTC
J gene: TRBJ1-2
V gene: TRBV7-9
D gene: NA
clone size: many

CDR3 protein: CASSPSRGGELFF
CDR3 DNA: TGTGCCAGCAGCCCCAGCCGCGGCGGGGAGCTGTTTTTT
J gene: TRBJ2-2
V gene: TRBV9
D gene: NA
clone size: NA

CDR3 protein: CASAQQRSPGKEKLFF
CDR3 DNA: TGTGCCAGCGCGCAACAAAGGAGCCCCGGGAAGGAAAAACTGTTTTTT
J gene: TRBJ1-4
V gene: TRBV27
D gene: NA
clone size: NA

CDR3 protein: CASSSRDRLSTGELFF
CDR3 DNA: TGTGCCAGCAGCTCGCGGGACCGCCTCAGCACCGGGGAGCTGTTTTTT
J gene: TRBJ2-2
V gene: TRBV7-9
D gene: NA
clone size: few

CDR3 protein: CASSSTITSGRALYEQYF
CDR3 DNA: TGTGCCAGCAGTTCTACCATTACCAGCGGGAGGGCCCTCTACGAGCAGTACTTC
J gene: TRBJ2-7
V gene: TRBV6-2/TRBV6-3
D gene: TRBD2
clone size: many

CDR3 protein: CSASLLAGELNEQFF
CDR3 DNA: TGCAGTGCTTCCCTCTTGGCGGGAGAACTCAATGAGCAGTTCTTC
J gene: TRBJ2-1
V gene: TRBV20-1
D gene: TRBD2
clone size: NA

CDR3 protein: CASSHNRGVGDGYTF
CDR3 DNA: TGTGCCAGCAGCCACAACAGGGGAGTAGGGGATGGCTACACCTTC
J gene: TRBJ1-2
V gene: TRBV7-2
D gene: TRBD1
clone size: NA

CDR3 protein: CASSFSGRDNEQFF
CDR3 DNA: TGCGCCAGCAGCTTTAGTGGCAGGGACAATGAGCAGTTCTTC
J gene: TRBJ2-1
V gene: TRBV5-1
D gene: NA
clone size: many

CDR3 protein: CASKLQGTDTQYF
CDR3 DNA: TGCGCCAGCAAACTACAGGGGACAGATACGCAGTATTTT
J gene: TRBJ2-3
V gene: TRBV5-1
D gene: TRBD1
clone size: NA